This is a list of T cell receptor beta chains from one sample in a study of early T cells in non-severe SARS-CoV-2 infection. Each CDR3 protein is one row after TCRdb ran MiXCR on the 5' RACE reads. The table lists 55,000 to 70,000 distinct CDR3 sequences, 11% of them singletons, with 6.4% in the top ten. Sequenced: whole blood. All receptors derive from an adult who was a healthcare worker with PCR-confirmed SARS-CoV-2 infection or an uninfected control (not recorded which). Each CDR3 is given with its conserved first and last residue. D genes are given only for firm matches. Clone size appears in some rows only: once, few, many, or a class for an expanded clone.

TRBJ2-3	many	TRBD2	TRBV10-3	CAISSRLAGGITDTQYF	TGTGCCATCAGTTCTCGACTAGCGGGAGGGATCACAGATACGCAGTATTTT
TRBJ1-4	few	-	TRBV2	CASTNRALSEKLFF	TGTGCCAGCACCAACAGGGCGCTATCTGAAAAACTGTTTTTT
TRBJ2-7	-	-	TRBV6-2/TRBV6-3	CASSWVTQPYEQYF	TGTGCCAGCAGTTGGGTGACACAACCCTACGAGCAGTACTTC
TRBJ1-3	many	-	TRBV6-6	CASRRFSTATPGNTIYF	TGTGCCAGCAGACGGTTTAGTACCGCTACCCCTGGAAACACCATATATTTT
TRBJ1-4	-	TRBD1	TRBV5-1	CASSRQGLNEKLFF	TGCGCCAGCAGCAGACAGGGGCTTAATGAAAAACTGTTTTTT
TRBJ1-1	few	-	TRBV4-2	CASSLALSMNTEAFF	TGTGCCAGCAGCCTAGCCTTGAGCATGAACACTGAAGCTTTCTTT
TRBJ1-4	-	-	TRBV7-2	CASSTQAGKLFF	TGTGCCAGCAGCACACAGGCGGGAAAACTGTTTTTT
TRBJ2-2	few	-	TRBV12-3/TRBV12-4	CASSSWTGELFF	TGTGCCAGCAGTTCGTGGACCGGGGAGCTGTTTTTT
TRBJ2-5	many	-	TRBV20-1	CSASGPGRETQYF	TGCAGTGCTAGCGGGCCTGGGAGGGAGACCCAGTACTTC
TRBJ2-2	few	-	TRBV28	CASSHDTGELFF	TGTGCCAGCAGTCACGACACCGGGGAGCTGTTTTTT
TRBJ2-6	few	-	TRBV4-1	CASSQVTGSGANVLTF	TGCGCCAGCAGCCAAGTTACTGGCTCTGGGGCCAACGTCCTGACTTTC
TRBJ2-1	few	TRBD2	TRBV12-3/TRBV12-4	CASSPTSGSSGEQFF	TGTGCCAGCAGCCCGACTAGCGGGAGTTCCGGCGAGCAGTTCTTC
TRBJ2-7	few	-	TRBV7-9	CASSLHQYEQYF	TGTGCCAGCAGCTTACATCAGTACGAGCAGTACTTC
TRBJ2-1	few	TRBD2	TRBV4-3	CASSQEPAGTSGSKEFF	TGCGCCAGCAGCCAAGAACCGGCTGGGACTAGCGGGAGTAAGGAGTTCTTC
TRBJ2-7	many	TRBD2	TRBV4-1	CASSHPGRGSYEQYF	TGCGCCAGCAGCCACCCAGGGAGGGGCTCCTACGAGCAGTACTTC
TRBJ2-2	-	-	TRBV28	CASSLGVMRTGELFF	TGTGCCAGCAGTTTAGGGGTAATGAGGACCGGGGAGCTGTTTTTT
TRBJ2-5	many	-	TRBV7-9	CASTTTLLTEQETQYF	TGTGCCAGCACCACGACTCTATTGACAGAGCAAGAGACCCAGTACTTC
TRBJ2-5	few	TRBD2	TRBV28	CASRRGLAGGTETQYF	TGTGCCAGCAGACGCGGACTAGCGGGAGGCACGGAGACCCAGTACTTC
TRBJ2-3	many	TRBD2	TRBV9	CASSGGGRGGADTQYF	TGTGCCAGCAGCGGAGGAGGGCGGGGGGGTGCAGATACGCAGTATTTT
TRBJ2-7	many	-	TRBV3-1	CASSSSASPFPYEQYF	TGTGCCAGCAGCTCTTCGGCCTCCCCTTTTCCCTACGAGCAGTACTTC
TRBJ2-7	-	TRBD1	TRBV19	CASSGTATSYEQYF	TGTGCCAGTAGTGGGACAGCAACATCCTACGAGCAGTACTTC
TRBJ2-1	-	-	TRBV6-5	CASSYGDSYNEQFF	TGTGCCAGCAGTTACGGAGACTCCTACAATGAGCAGTTCTTC
TRBJ2-5	-	TRBD2	TRBV7-8	CASSQGLAGVIQETQYF	TGTGCCAGCAGCCAGGGACTAGCGGGGGTGATCCAAGAGACCCAGTACTTC
TRBJ2-7	few	-	TRBV25-1	CASGLGAPDYEQYF	TGTGCCAGCGGGTTGGGGGCGCCGGATTACGAGCAGTACTTC
TRBJ2-7	-	TRBD2	TRBV30	CAWNALAGPYEQYF	TGTGCCTGGAATGCCCTAGCGGGCCCCTACGAGCAGTACTTC
TRBJ2-4	many	-	TRBV4-1	CASSPYSLAKNIQYF	TGCGCCAGCAGCCCCTATTCATTAGCCAAAAACATTCAGTACTTC
TRBJ2-3	-	TRBD1	TRBV12-5	CASGAGTGLTDTQYF	TGTGCTAGTGGGGCCGGGACAGGGCTGACAGATACGCAGTATTTT
TRBJ1-5	few	-	TRBV4-1	CASSQVGAGSSNQPQHF	TGCGCCAGCAGCCAAGTGGGGGCGGGTAGTAGCAATCAGCCCCAGCATTTT
TRBJ1-2	-	-	TRBV10-2	CASSETARWGYTF	TGCGCCAGCAGTGAAACGGCGAGGTGGGGCTACACCTTC
TRBJ2-6	-	-	TRBV12-3/TRBV12-4	CADRHPSSGANVLTF	TGTGCCGACCGACACCCTAGCTCTGGGGCCAACGTCCTGACTTTC
TRBJ1-2	few	TRBD1	TRBV7-2	CASSLNRGPYGYTF	TGTGCCAGCAGCTTAAACAGGGGCCCCTATGGCTACACCTTC
TRBJ1-3	few	-	TRBV7-8	CASSLDWSDPIYF	TGTGCCAGCAGCTTAGATTGGTCTGACCCCATATATTTT
TRBJ2-7	many	-	TRBV20-1	CSASPLFRLYEQYF	TGCAGTGCTAGTCCCCTGTTTCGACTCTACGAGCAGTACTTC
TRBJ2-1	-	TRBD2	TRBV12-3/TRBV12-4	CASSFPRKLAGGRFSYNEQFF	TGTGCCAGCAGCTTCCCTAGGAAGCTAGCGGGAGGGCGCTTCTCCTACAATGAGCAGTTCTTC
TRBJ2-7	many	TRBD1	TRBV20-1	CSAVTPGQGKRQYF	TGCAGTGCTGTCACCCCGGGACAGGGTAAACGGCAGTACTTC
TRBJ2-1	-	-	TRBV21-1	CASSKGTVSYNEQFF	TGTGCCAGCAGCAAGGGAACAGTCTCCTACAATGAGCAGTTCTTC
TRBJ2-4	many	-	TRBV29-1	CSVEYSDRPKNIQYF	TGCAGCGTTGAATACTCAGACAGGCCTAAAAACATTCAGTACTTC
TRBJ2-1	-	TRBD2	TRBV27	CASTSTSRYNEQFF	TGTGCCAGCACTTCGACTAGCCGGTACAATGAGCAGTTCTTC
TRBJ2-1	few	TRBD2	TRBV7-2	CASSLAGSGRNEQFF	TGTGCCAGCAGCTTAGCCGGTAGCGGGAGAAATGAGCAGTTCTTC
TRBJ1-5	-	-	TRBV4-1	CASSQVAGPGNQPQHF	TGCGCCAGCAGCCAAGTGGCGGGGCCCGGGAATCAGCCCCAGCATTTT
TRBJ2-3	once	-	TRBV9	CASSPSEDTQYF	TGTGCCAGCAGCCCCAGTGAAGATACGCAGTATTTT
TRBJ2-1	-	TRBD2	TRBV28	CASSSAGGTYNEQFF	TGTGCCAGCAGTTCAGCGGGAGGGACCTACAATGAGCAGTTCTTC
TRBJ2-1	few	TRBD2	TRBV6-6	CASSYWTAGVNEQFF	TGTGCCAGCAGTTACTGGACAGCGGGAGTCAATGAGCAGTTCTTC
TRBJ2-7	few	-	TRBV18	CASSPPSVLSEQYF	TGTGCCAGCTCACCACCTTCCGTATTAAGCGAGCAGTACTTC
TRBJ2-5	-	TRBD1	TRBV18	CASSRGQGETQYF	TGTGCCAGCTCACGAGGACAGGGGGAGACCCAGTACTTC
TRBJ2-3	few	TRBD2	TRBV7-2	CASTLPAGGTDTQYF	TGTGCCAGCACCCTACCAGCGGGGGGCACAGATACGCAGTATTTT